This TCR beta chain originates from a study of blood T cell repertoires in COVID-19. Overall study: Some COVID-19 samples were acute and others convalescent; all came from the United States, Italy and Spain. T cells, B-cell-depleted T cells, or PBMCs provided the cDNA or gDNA that served as material.

CDR3 length: 13 amino acids. The V end lost 4 bases, the J end lost 5 bases, and 9 bases lay between the germline ends. Study processing details: Using reference gene primer amplification, nucleated cell counts were estimated. Sequenced by immunoSEQ multiplex PCR; TCRdb stores in-frame clones only, minus some. The V and J calls and clone size come from that table; D and trimming were worked out from the DNA. The repertoire holds under 300,000 clones, roughly four fifths seen once, with around 11% in the top ten. This sequence was found in an older woman with active or convalescent COVID-19. The V call is TRBV12-3 or TRBV12-4, the J call TRBJ1-5, with a tentative D call TRBD1 (5 bases). The sample consisted of peripheral blood. The CDR3 coding sequence is TGTGCCAGCAGTTGGGGAGGGGATCAGCCCCAGCATTTT. Translation gives CASSWGGDQPQHF.